A single sample is the source of the 21 T cell receptor beta chains below, sequenced in a study of shared clonotypes between healthy human individuals. Measured with immunoSEQ multiplex PCR; TCRdb has only the in-frame clones, and not every one. Among 650,000 to 800,000 clones listed, about 92% were seen once. Naive CD8 populations comprised CD45RO-negative cells positively selected for CCR7, excluding terminally differentiated effector memory CD45RA+ cells. Sequences were obtained from naive CD8+ T cells sorted from blood. Source of these receptors: a man in his thirties or forties in good health.

The chain carries TRBV7-9 and TRBJ2-5; TRBD1 matches at 11 bases. The CDR3 runs 17 residues. Germline lookup yields CDR1 SEHNR and CDR2 FQNEAQ (reference sequence). Unmatched junction bases numbered 14, after V lost 5 bases and J lost 6 bases. CDR3 loop: CASSPLLLGQGGKTQYF. DNA of the CDR3: TGTGCCAGCAGCCCACTGCTACTGGGACAGGGGGGAAAGACCCAGTACTTC.

The chain joins TRBV14 to TRBJ2-1; D unclear. Germline values: CDR1 SGHDN, CDR2 FVKESK. The V gene lost 2 bases and the J gene lost 4 bases, with 9 bases spanning the gap. The CDR3 has 14 amino acids. The DNA of the CDR3 is TGTGCCAGCAGCCAACGGGCCCAATACAATGAGCAGTTCTTC. Amino acids: CASSQRAQYNEQFF. The whole variable domain, filled in from reference TRBV14 and TRBJ2-1, reads EAGVTQFPSHSVIEKGQTVTLRCDPISGHDNLYWYRRVMGKEIKFLLHFVKESKQDESGMPNNRFLAERTGGTYSTLKVQPAELEDSGVYFCASSQRAQYNEQFFGPGTRLTVL.

CDR3 DNA sequence: TGTGCCAGCAGTTTCCCCCCACCGGGACCCCCCGTGGCAGGGGAAAAACTGTTTTTT. Protein sequence: CASSFPPPGPPVAGEKLFF. The gene calls are TRBV28 and TRBJ1-4; tentative D call: TRBD1 (5 bases). The germline V gene encodes CDR1 MDHEN and CDR2 SYDVKM. Trimming cost V 3 bases and J 8 bases, with 28 bases left between them. The CDR3 extends over 19 amino acids.

The chain employs TRBV28 and TRBJ2-7; D not resolved. With 6 bases removed from V and 2 bases from J, the gap between germline ends came to 8 bases. Germline V gene data show CDR1 as MDHEN and CDR2 as SYDVKM. The CDR3 spans 12 residues. The CDR3 spells CASRTDTYEQYF. The CDR3 DNA follows: TGTGCCAGCAGAACCGATACCTACGAGCAGTACTTC.

This chain uses TRBV25-1 with TRBJ1-3; D is ambiguous. V was trimmed by 2 bases and J by 0 bases, leaving 11 bases between them. Germline V CDR1 and CDR2: MGHDK, SYGVNS. This CDR3 contains 16 residues. This chain's CDR3 is CASSELSPSSGNTIYF. CDR3 bases: TGTGCCAGCAGTGAACTTTCACCTAGCTCTGGAAACACCATATATTTT.

This clone showed up just a few times. One end of the junction fails to match germline, which may point to a read error. For the CDR3, the DNA is TGTGCCAGCAGTGAACCCCGGGATTTCGTATTC. This gives the protein CASSEPRDFVF. The J gene is TRBJ2-7, the V gene TRBV2; D is perhaps TRBD2 (5 bases). This CDR3 has 11 residues. The germline V gene has CDR1 SNHLY and CDR2 FYNNEI.

The genes are TRBV13 and TRBJ1-3, with 10 bases that match TRBD1. Losses at the gene ends were 5 bases for V and 4 bases for J; bases not matched to a gene: 5. In germline, CDR1 is PRHDT, CDR2 FYEKMQ (reference sequence). CDR3 length: 15 amino acids. The CDR3 here is CASSPTGGAGNTIYF. In DNA, the CDR3 is TGTGCCAGCAGCCCGACAGGGGGCGCGGGAAACACCATATATTTT.

The chain links TRBV14 to TRBJ2-3; D is tentatively TRBD1 or TRBD2 (5 bases each). With 0 bases removed from V and 2 bases from J, the gap between germline ends came to 15 bases. This CDR3 region has 17 residues. Germline lookup yields CDR1 SGHDN and CDR2 FVKESK. The CDR3 DNA sequence: TGTGCCAGCAGCCAAGATCTGACGGGGCATGTCACAGATACGCAGTATTTT. Encoded protein: CASSQDLTGHVTDTQYF.

The gene calls are TRBV11-2 and TRBJ2-7; 10 bases are a match to TRBD2. V gave up 3 bases and J gave up 0 bases; unmatched junction bases: 2. In germline, CDR1 is SGHAT, CDR2 FQNNGV. There are 15 residues in the CDR3. The DNA for the CDR3 is TGTGCCAGCAGCTTGACTAGCGGGCACTCCTACGAGCAGTACTTC. Its protein product is CASSLTSGHSYEQYF.

The chain combines TRBV4-3 with TRBJ2-7; 9 bases are shared with TRBD1. This CDR3 has 18 residues. The V and J ends lost 1 base and 1 base, in that order; junction bases with no gene match: 11. Germline V CDR1 and CDR2: LGHNA, YSLEER. The CDR3, as DNA: TGCGCCAGCAGCCAAGGGGTTAGGGACAGGGTCGGTTCCTACGAGCAGTACTTC. Protein: CASSQGVRDRVGSYEQYF.

The chain couples TRBV9 to TRBJ2-4, with 8 bases that match TRBD1. The CDR3 sequence is 15 residues long. V lost 0 bases, J lost 6 bases, and 5 bases stayed unmatched. CDR1 is SGDLS and CDR2 is YYNGEE in the germline V gene. The DNA of the CDR3 is TGTGCCAGCAGCGTAGGGGGAGACAGGGGAAACATTCAGTACTTC. Its protein is CASSVGGDRGNIQYF.

This chain links TRBV5-1 with TRBJ2-5, with a weak D call TRBD2 (6 bases). Per germline, CDR1 SGHRS and CDR2 YFSETQ. Between the trimmed V and J ends, which lost 2 bases and 2 bases, there was a span of 13 bases. The length of the CDR3 is 15 residues. The CDR3 loop reads CASSFYGGPQETQYF. In nucleotides, the CDR3 is TGCGCCAGCAGCTTCTACGGAGGGCCTCAAGAGACCCAGTACTTC.

The rearrangement links TRBV27 to TRBJ2-1, with D perhaps matching TRBD2 (5 bases). Trimming stripped 7 bases from V and 0 bases from J, with 10 bases between. Per the germline V gene, CDR1 is MNHEY and CDR2 is SMNVEV (reference sequence). The CDR3 loop spans 14 amino acids. Here the CDR3 DNA reads TGTGCCAGCACCCCCGGGGACTCCTACAATGAGCAGTTCTTC. This sequence encodes CASTPGDSYNEQFF.

The chain couples TRBV7-2 to TRBJ2-3, with 10 bases fitting TRBD2. Germline V gene data show CDR1 as SGHTA and CDR2 as FQGNSA. The CDR3 covers 17 residues. V was pared by 3 bases and J by 0 bases, with 6 bases of the junction left unmatched. The CDR3 nucleotides are TGTGCCAGCAGCTTGTGGTCGACTAGCGGGAGCACAGATACGCAGTATTTT. Amino acids: CASSLWSTSGSTDTQYF.

V gene TRBV14 combines with J gene TRBJ2-1; the D gene is possibly TRBD2 (6 bases). Germline V CDR1 and CDR2: SGHDN, FVKESK. Trimming stripped 4 bases from V and 0 bases from J, with 16 bases between. This CDR3 has 17 residues. The CDR3 nucleotides read TGTGCCAGCAGCCCTGGGACTGGATGGAGCTCCTACAATGAGCAGTTCTTC. Translating it yields CASSPGTGWSSYNEQFF. Filled out from reference TRBV14 and TRBJ2-1, the complete variable domain reads EAGVTQFPSHSVIEKGQTVTLRCDPISGHDNLYWYRRVMGKEIKFLLHFVKESKQDESGMPNNRFLAERTGGTYSTLKVQPAELEDSGVYFCASSPGTGWSSYNEQFFGPGTRLTVL.

J is TRBJ1-1 and V is TRBV5-4; D is possibly TRBD1 (6 bases). This CDR3 has 13 residues. V shed 1 base and J shed 5 bases, with 9 bases lying between them. CDR1 is SGHNT, CDR2 YYREEE, per germline (reference sequence). CDR3 region: CASSLQGRTEAFF. In nucleotides, the CDR3 is TGTGCCAGCAGCTTGCAGGGGAGAACTGAAGCTTTCTTT.

This clone was observed once. This rearrangement joins TRBV7-6 to TRBJ2-3; 8 bases are shared with TRBD2. Germline V gives CDR1 SGHVS, CDR2 FNYEAQ. V shed 1 base and J 1 base; nucleotides not matched to a gene: 4. The CDR3 extends over 16 amino acids. As DNA, the CDR3 is TGTGCCAGCAGCTTAGTTCCGCGGGGGGGCACAGATACGCAGTATTTT. This gives the protein CASSLVPRGGTDTQYF.

V gene TRBV4-1 combines with J gene TRBJ1-3; D unresolved. This CDR3 is built from 13 residues. The V end was cut by 5 bases, the J end by 4 bases, with 9 bases between. CDR1 is MGHRA and CDR2 is YSYEKL in the germline V gene. The CDR3 region has the DNA TGCGCCAGCAGCGGGCCCCAGGGAAACACCATATATTTT. It encodes CASSGPQGNTIYF.

This chain connects TRBV11-2 to TRBJ2-7; 10 bases agree with TRBD2. The CDR3 runs 15 residues. Germline trimming cut 5 bases from V and 4 bases from J; bases unmatched to any gene: 8. CDR1 and CDR2 from the germline V gene are SGHAT and FQNNGV. DNA for the CDR3: TGTGCCAGCAGCCCCCTTTCGGGACTAGCGTACGAGCAGTACTTC. It codes for CASSPLSGLAYEQYF.

The chain links TRBV27 to TRBJ1-4; a possible D gene is TRBD1 (6 bases). Trimming left V 2 bases short and J 8 bases short, with 15 bases between. In germline, CDR1 is MNHEY, CDR2 SMNVEV (reference sequence). The CDR3 consists of 15 residues. DNA of the CDR3: TGTGCCAGCAGTTTAACCGGGGGCCATCTAGAAAAACTGTTTTTT. It is translated as CASSLTGGHLEKLFF.

The rearrangement links TRBV7-6 to TRBJ1-4; D remains unclear. The CDR3 runs 16 residues. Germline-derived CDR1 and CDR2 are SGHVS and FNYEAQ. The V end was cut by 1 base, the J end by 9 bases, with 18 bases between. Written as DNA, the CDR3 is TGTGCCAGCAGCTTAGAAAGCGGGAGGGAGCATCAAAAACTGTTTTTT. Its protein is CASSLESGREHQKLFF.